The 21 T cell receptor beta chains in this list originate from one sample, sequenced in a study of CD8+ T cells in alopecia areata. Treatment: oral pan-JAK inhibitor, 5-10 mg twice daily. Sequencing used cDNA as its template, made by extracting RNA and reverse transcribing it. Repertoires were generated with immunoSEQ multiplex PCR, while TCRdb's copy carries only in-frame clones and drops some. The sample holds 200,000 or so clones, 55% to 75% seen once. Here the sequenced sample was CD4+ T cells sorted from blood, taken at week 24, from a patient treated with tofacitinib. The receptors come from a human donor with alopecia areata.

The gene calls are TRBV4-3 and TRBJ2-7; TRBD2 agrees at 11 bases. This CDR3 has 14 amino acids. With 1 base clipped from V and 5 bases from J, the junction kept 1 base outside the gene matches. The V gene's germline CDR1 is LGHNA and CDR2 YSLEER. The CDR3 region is CASSQGLAGNEQYF. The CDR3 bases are TGCGCCAGCAGCCAAGGACTAGCGGGGAACGAGCAGTACTTC.

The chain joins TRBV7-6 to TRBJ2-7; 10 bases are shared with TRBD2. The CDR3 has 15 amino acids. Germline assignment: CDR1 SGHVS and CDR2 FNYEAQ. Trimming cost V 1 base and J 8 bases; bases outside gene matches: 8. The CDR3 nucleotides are TGTGCCAGCAGCTTAGAAACTAGCGGGAATGTAAAGCAGTACTTC. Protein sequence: CASSLETSGNVKQYF.

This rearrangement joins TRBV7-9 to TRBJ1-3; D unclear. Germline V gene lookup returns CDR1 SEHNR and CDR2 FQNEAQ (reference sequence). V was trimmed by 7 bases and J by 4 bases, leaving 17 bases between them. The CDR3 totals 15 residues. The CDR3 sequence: CASTDPRADGNTIYF. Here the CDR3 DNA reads TGTGCCAGCACCGATCCAAGGGCAGACGGAAACACCATATATTTT.

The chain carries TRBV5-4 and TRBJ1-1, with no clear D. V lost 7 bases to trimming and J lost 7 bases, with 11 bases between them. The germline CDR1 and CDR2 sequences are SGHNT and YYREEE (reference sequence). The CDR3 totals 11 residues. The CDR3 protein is CASGRAGEAFF. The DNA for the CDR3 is TGTGCCAGCGGCCGGGCGGGTGAAGCTTTCTTT.

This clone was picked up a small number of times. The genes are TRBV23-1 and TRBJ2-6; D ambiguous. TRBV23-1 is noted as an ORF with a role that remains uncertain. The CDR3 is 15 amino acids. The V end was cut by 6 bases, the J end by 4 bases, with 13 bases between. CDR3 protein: CASSPGYLGANVLTF. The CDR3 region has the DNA TGCGCCAGCAGCCCAGGCTATCTGGGGGCCAACGTCCTGACTTTC.

The CDR3 is CASSAGQDSVRGTQYF. The CDR3 bases are TGTGCCAGCAGCGCCGGTCAAGACAGCGTCCGGGGAACCCAGTACTTC. V is TRBV9 and J is TRBJ2-5; D is possibly TRBD1 or TRBD2 (5 bases each). Germline assignment: CDR1 SGDLS and CDR2 YYNGEE. This CDR3 comprises 16 residues. Trimming stripped 3 bases from V and 8 bases from J, with 23 bases between. The full variable domain, in which reference TRBV9 and TRBJ2-5 provide the parts outside the CDR3, is DSGVTQTPKHLITATGQRVTLRCSPRSGDLSVYWYQQSLDQGLQFLIQYYNGEERAKGNILERFSAQQFPDLHSELNLSSLELGDSALYFCASSAGQDSVRGTQYFGPGTRLLVL.

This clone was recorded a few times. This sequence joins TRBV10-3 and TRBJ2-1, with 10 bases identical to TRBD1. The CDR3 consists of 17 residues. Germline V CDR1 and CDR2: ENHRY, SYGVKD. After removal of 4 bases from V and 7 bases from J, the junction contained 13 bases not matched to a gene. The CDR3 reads CAISALDSGTGENEQFF. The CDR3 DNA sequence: TGTGCCATCAGTGCACTCGACTCCGGGACAGGGGAGAATGAGCAGTTCTTC.

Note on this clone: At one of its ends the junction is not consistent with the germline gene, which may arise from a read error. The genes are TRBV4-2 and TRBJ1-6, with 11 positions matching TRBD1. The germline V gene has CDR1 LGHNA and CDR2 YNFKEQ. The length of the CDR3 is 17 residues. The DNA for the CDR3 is TGTGCCAGCAGCAAAGACCGGGACAGGGGGTCAGGTTCACCCCTCCACTTT. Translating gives CASSKDRDRGSGSPLHF.

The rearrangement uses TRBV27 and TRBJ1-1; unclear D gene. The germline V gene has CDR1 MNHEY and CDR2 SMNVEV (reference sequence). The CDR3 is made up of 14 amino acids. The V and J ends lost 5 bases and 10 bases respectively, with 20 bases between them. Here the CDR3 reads CASSLRGLVAGAFF. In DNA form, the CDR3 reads TGTGCCAGCAGTCTGCGTGGCCTTGTGGCAGGAGCTTTCTTT.

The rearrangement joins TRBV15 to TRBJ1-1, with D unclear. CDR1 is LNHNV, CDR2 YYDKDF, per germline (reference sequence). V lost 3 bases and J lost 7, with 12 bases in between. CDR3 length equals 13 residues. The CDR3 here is CATSREPRDEAFF. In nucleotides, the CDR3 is TGTGCCACCAGCAGGGAGCCGCGGGATGAAGCTTTCTTT.

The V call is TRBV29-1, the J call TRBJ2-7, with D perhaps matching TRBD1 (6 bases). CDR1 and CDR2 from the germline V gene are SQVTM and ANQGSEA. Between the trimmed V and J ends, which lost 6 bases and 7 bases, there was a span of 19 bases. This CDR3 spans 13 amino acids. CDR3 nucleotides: TGCAGCGTCCCGGACAGCTTCAGAGGGGAGCAGTACTTC. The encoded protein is CSVPDSFRGEQYF.

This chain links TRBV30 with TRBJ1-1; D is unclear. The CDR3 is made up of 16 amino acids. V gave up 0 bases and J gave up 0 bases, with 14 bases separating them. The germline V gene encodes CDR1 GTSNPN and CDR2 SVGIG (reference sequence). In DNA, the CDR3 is TGTGCCTGGAGTGTACTGGAGACGGGTTTGAACACTGAAGCTTTCTTT. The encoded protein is CAWSVLETGLNTEAFF.

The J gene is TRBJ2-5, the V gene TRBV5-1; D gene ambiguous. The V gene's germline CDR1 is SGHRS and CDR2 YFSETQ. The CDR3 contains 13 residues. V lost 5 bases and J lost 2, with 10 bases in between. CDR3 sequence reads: CASRFGQQETQYF. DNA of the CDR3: TGCGCCAGCAGGTTTGGGCAGCAAGAGACCCAGTACTTC.

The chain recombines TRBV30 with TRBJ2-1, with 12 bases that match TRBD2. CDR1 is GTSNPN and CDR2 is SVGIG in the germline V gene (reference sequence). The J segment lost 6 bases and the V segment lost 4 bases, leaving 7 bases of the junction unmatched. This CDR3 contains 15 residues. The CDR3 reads CAWTAGLAGRNEQFF. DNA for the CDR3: TGTGCCTGGACCGCCGGACTAGCGGGACGCAATGAGCAGTTCTTC.

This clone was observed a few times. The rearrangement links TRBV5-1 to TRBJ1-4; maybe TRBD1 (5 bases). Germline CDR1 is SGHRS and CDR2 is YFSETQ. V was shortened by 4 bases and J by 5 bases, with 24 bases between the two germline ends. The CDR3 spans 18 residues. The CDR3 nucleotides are TGCGCCAGCAGCCCCCGCATCTCTACCGGGACGGGAAATGAAAAACTGTTTTTT. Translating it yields CASSPRISTGTGNEKLFF.

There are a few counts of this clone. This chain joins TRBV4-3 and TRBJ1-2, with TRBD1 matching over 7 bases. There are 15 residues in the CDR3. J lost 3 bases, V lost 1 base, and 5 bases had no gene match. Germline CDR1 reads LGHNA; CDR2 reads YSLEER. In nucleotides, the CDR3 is TGCGCCAGCAGCCAAGCGGGGACAGCCCACTATGGCTACACCTTC. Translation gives CASSQAGTAHYGYTF.

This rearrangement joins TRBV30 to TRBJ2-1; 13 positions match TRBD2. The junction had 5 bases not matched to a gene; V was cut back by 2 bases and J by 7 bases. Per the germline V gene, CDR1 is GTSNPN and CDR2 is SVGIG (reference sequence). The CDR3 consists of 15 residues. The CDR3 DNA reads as TGTGCCTGGAGTATCACTAGCGGGAGGGTTAATGAGCAGTTCTTC. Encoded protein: CAWSITSGRVNEQFF.

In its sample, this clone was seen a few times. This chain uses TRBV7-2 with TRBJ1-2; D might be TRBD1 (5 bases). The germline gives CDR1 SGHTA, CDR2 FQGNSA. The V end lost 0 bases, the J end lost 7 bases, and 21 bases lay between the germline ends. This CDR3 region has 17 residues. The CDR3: CASSLAAGSARARGYTF. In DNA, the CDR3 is TGTGCCAGCAGCTTAGCGGCGGGTAGCGCCAGGGCGCGTGGCTACACCTTC.

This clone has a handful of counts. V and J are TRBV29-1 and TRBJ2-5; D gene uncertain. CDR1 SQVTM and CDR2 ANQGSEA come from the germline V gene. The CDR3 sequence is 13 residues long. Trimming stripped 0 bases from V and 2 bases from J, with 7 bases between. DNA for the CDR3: TGCAGCGTTGAAGATTCCGGGCAAGAGACCCAGTACTTC. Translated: CSVEDSGQETQYF.

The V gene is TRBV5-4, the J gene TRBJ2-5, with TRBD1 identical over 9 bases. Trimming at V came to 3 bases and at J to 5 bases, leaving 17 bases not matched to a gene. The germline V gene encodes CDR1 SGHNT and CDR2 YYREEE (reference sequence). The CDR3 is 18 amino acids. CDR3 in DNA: TGTGCCAGCAGCTCTTCGCTTCTTACAGGGGGCGTGGCGGAGACCCAGTACTTC. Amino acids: CASSSSLLTGGVAETQYF.

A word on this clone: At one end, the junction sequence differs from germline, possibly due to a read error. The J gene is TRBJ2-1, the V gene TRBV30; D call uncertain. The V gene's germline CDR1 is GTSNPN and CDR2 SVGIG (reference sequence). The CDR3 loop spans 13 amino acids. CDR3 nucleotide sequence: TGTGCCTGGAGTGTACGCTATGACCTCGAGCGGTTCTTC. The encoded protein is CAWSVRYDLERFF.